These 3 T cell receptor beta chains originate from one sample sequenced in a study of CD8 T cells in ankylosing spondylitis (TCRdb year 2017). The library was produced with 5' RACE. The instrument given in TCRdb is Illumina HiSeq 2500. TCRdb reprocessed the public reads (quality trimming at Q25 with fastp, clone calling with MiXCR) and kept in-frame beta chains. Duplicate CDR3 protein sequences are folded into a single record with the most common DNA and genes. The sample table records some 250,000 distinct CDR3 sequences; 20% to 30% of these occur just once. Jointly, the top ten make up 0.5% to 0.75% of the sample. Source material: blood, either unsorted or a sorted T cell fraction (not recorded which). The source of these receptors is a male donor with ankylosing spondylitis or in good health (not recorded which).

This clonotype has at least ten counts. The chain combines TRBV5-1 with TRBJ2-5; D unclear. Trimming stripped 4 bases from V and 6 bases from J, with 7 bases between. Germline CDR1 is SGHRS and CDR2 is YFSETQ. The CDR3 runs 11 residues. CDR3 sequence (DNA): TGCGCCAGCAGCCCCGGACAGACCCAGTACTTC. Encoded protein: CASSPGQTQYF.

The rearrangement joins TRBV2 to TRBJ1-6, with a tentative D call TRBD1 (5 bases). V was clipped by 5 bases and J by 6 bases, with 8 bases between them. The CDR3 has 13 residues. The germline CDR1 and CDR2 sequences are SNHLY and FYNNEI. DNA for the CDR3: TGTGCCAGCAGTACAGGTGGTAATTCACCCCTCCACTTT. Translated: CASSTGGNSPLHF.

This clonotype has ten or more counts. The chain employs TRBV20-1 and TRBJ2-7; TRBD1 agrees at 9 bases. V lost 6 bases, J lost 6 bases, and 9 bases stayed unmatched. The CDR3 extends over 13 amino acids. Germline CDR1 DFQATT, CDR2 SNEGSKA (reference sequence). The CDR3 loop reads CSASGTGPGEQYF. In nucleotides, the CDR3 is TGCAGTGCCTCTGGGACAGGGCCGGGCGAGCAGTACTTC.